The clone carrying this T cell receptor beta chain was found a few times. Its target is unknown. The sample comes from a study of T-cell memory formation after mild COVID-19. Notes on the study in general: Confirmation was lacking for SARS-CoV-2 specificity of second-wave clones that peaked on day 37. Certain responding clones were present in pre-infection memory, suggesting participation of cross-reactive memory. Researchers report contracting CD4+ clones mostly in CM and EM, with CD8+ clones in EMRA.

It was 5'RACE with constant-segment primers that produced the TCR alpha and TCR beta cDNA libraries, which carried sample barcodes and UMIs. Each CDR3 protein gets one entry after TCRdb re-called the 5' RACE reads with MiXCR. This sample has approximately 200,000 distinct CDR3 sequences, with roughly 17% found just once. The CDR3 is 13 amino acids. V lost 6 bases to trimming and J lost 0 bases, with 11 bases between them. CDR1 and CDR2 from the germline V gene are SQVTM and ANQGSEA. This rearrangement joins TRBV29-1 to TRBJ1-1, with no clear D. Sequencing was performed on PBMCs or a T cell subset sorted from them (not recorded which). This TCR was sampled from an adult woman who had mild COVID-19 (a few samples of this study predate the infection). Cell type and time point are not known. The CDR3 DNA sequence: TGCAGCGTATTGAGGCGGATGAACACTGAAGCTTTCTTT. It yields the protein CSVLRRMNTEAFF.